This T cell receptor beta chain came from a study of identical twins. General observations from the study: Monozygotic twin pairs showed more out-of-frame TCR alpha sharing than models estimated. For out-of-frame beta sequences, excess twin sharing was weaker.

This clonotype was seen many times. Its target is not known. Via MiXCR, TCRdb re-called the 5' RACE reads, giving one row per CDR3 protein. Seen here are hundreds of thousands of distinct CDR3 sequences, over 20% observed once, and the top ten hold roughly 4%. V was clipped by 5 bases and J by 3 bases, with 5 bases between them. This CDR3 comprises 11 residues. Germline values: CDR1 MNHEY, CDR2 SVGAGI. These data were also filed under a second study, of T cells expressing NK-cell markers.

The gene calls are TRBV6-5 and TRBJ2-7; D gene unclear. The sample taken for sequencing was PBMCs. This sequence originates from a woman aged 18-30 years in good health. CDR3 sequence reads: CASSTDYEQYF. DNA for the CDR3: TGTGCCAGCAGTACCGACTACGAGCAGTACTTC.